These 27 T cell receptor beta chains came from one sample sequenced in a study of regulatory T cells in long-lasting Graves disease. Researchers made TCR beta libraries by using iRepertoire HTBI primers and running Arm-PCR on CDR3 regions. TCRdb re-called the multiplex PCR reads with MiXCR, one entry per CDR3 protein. The data show 250,000 to 300,000 distinct CDR3 sequences, around a sixth seen once. Regarding time point: newly diagnosed GD, antithyroid drugs for less than 3 months. TCR sequences were obtained from RNA taken from PBMCs. These data also featured in a second study, about T cells in Graves' hyperthyroidism and ophthalmopathy.

The specimen was peripheral blood mononuclear cells (PBMCs), collected at new diagnosis, from a patient treated with antithyroid drugs. The receptors shown here come from a woman younger than 45 with Graves disease.

This clonotype was counted ten times or more. This sequence joins TRBV15 and TRBJ1-4; D gene uncertain. The CDR3 spans 14 residues. Trimming cost V 5 bases and J 4 bases, with 11 bases left between them. From germline, CDR1 is LNHNV and CDR2 YYDKDF (reference sequence). The CDR3 sequence is CATSSSGSNEKLFF. CDR3 bases: TGTGCCACCAGCTCCAGCGGTAGTAATGAAAAACTGTTTTTT.

This clonotype was counted many times. The V gene is TRBV7-9, the J gene TRBJ1-2; D call uncertain. Trimming pared 5 bases from V and 4 bases from J, leaving 20 bases between. The CDR3 covers 16 residues. Germline CDR1 and CDR2: SEHNR and FQNEAQ (reference sequence). The CDR3 reads CASSPVGGEGLYGYTF. CDR3 in DNA: TGTGCCAGCAGCCCCGTGGGTGGCGAGGGCCTCTATGGCTACACCTTC.

This clonotype was seen ten or more times. The rearrangement links TRBV5-1 to TRBJ1-2, with a possible D match to TRBD1 (6 bases). V lost 0 bases and J 8 bases, leaving 14 bases between the germline ends. Looked up from germline, CDR1 is SGHRS and CDR2 is YFSETQ. The CDR3 is 14 residues long. Here the CDR3 DNA reads TGCGCCAGCAGCTTGGGACAGGCAGGATGGGGCTACACCTTC. It translates to CASSLGQAGWGYTF. The variable domain in full, completed from reference TRBV5-1 and TRBJ1-2, reads KAGVTQTPRYLIKTRGQQVTLSCSPISGHRSVSWYQQTPGQGLQFLFEYFSETQRNKGNFPGRFSGRQFSNSRSEMNVSTLELGDSALYLCASSLGQAGWGYTFGSGTRLTVV.

About this clonotype itself: A read error may be the cause here, since a much bigger clone is one base away. V is TRBV13 and J is TRBJ2-7; perhaps TRBD1 as D (6 bases). CDR1 is PRHDT and CDR2 is FYEKMQ in the germline V gene (reference sequence). The CDR3 is made up of 14 amino acids. In DNA, the CDR3 is TGTGCCAGCAGCTTTCAGGGGAGCTCCTACGAGCAGTGCTTC. This translates into CASSFQGSSYEQCF. The full variable domain, rest sourced from reference TRBV13 and TRBJ2-7, is AAGVIQSPRHLIKEKRETATLKCYPIPRHDTVYWYQQGPGQDPQFLISFYEKMQSDKGSIPDRFSAQQFSDYHSELNMSSLELGDSALYFCASSFQGSSYEQCFGPGTRLTVT.

This clonotype was counted many times. The CDR3 sequence: CASSLGQNLGETQYF. The CDR3 DNA follows: TGTGCCAGCAGCTTAGGTCAAAACCTAGGGGAGACCCAGTACTTC. The chain recombines TRBV11-2 with TRBJ2-5; no firm D call. The V and J ends lost 1 base and 5 bases respectively, with 14 bases between them. The CDR3 totals 15 residues. Germline loops: CDR1 SGHAT, CDR2 FQNNGV.

V is TRBV7-2 and J is TRBJ2-7; 7 bases fit TRBD1. The CDR3 runs to 16 residues. Per germline, CDR1 SGHTA and CDR2 FQGNSA. The junction had 6 bases not matched to a gene; V was cut back by 1 base and J by 0 bases. The CDR3 region is CASSLGTGGSSYEQYF. The CDR3 DNA reads TGTGCCAGCAGCTTAGGGACAGGAGGAAGCTCCTACGAGCAGTACTTC. The variable domain in full, completed from reference TRBV7-2 and TRBJ2-7, reads GAGVSQSPSNKVTEKGKDVELRCDPISGHTALYWYRQSLGQGLEFLIYFQGNSAPDKSGLPSDRFSAERTGGSVSTLTIQRTQQEDSAVYLCASSLGTGGSSYEQYFGPGTRLTVT.

This clonotype occurred many times. The V call is TRBV19, the J call TRBJ1-1; D perhaps matches TRBD1 (5 bases). V lost 3 bases to trimming and J lost 6 bases, with 20 bases between them. The CDR3 is 16 amino acids. Per germline, CDR1 LNHDA and CDR2 SQIVND (reference sequence). CDR3 nucleotide sequence: TGTGCCAGTAGTATCCCATCCGGGGGTCGTCTTTCTGAAGCTTTCTTT. Residues: CASSIPSGGRLSEAFF.

Ten or more counts support this clonotype. The rearrangement links TRBV11-2 to TRBJ1-2; no reliable D call. CDR1 and CDR2 (germline): SGHAT, FQNNGV. V dropped 1 base and J dropped 3 bases, with 9 bases sitting between them. This CDR3 is built from 14 residues. CDR3 amino acids: CASSLGATDYGYTF. CDR3 DNA: TGTGCCAGCAGCTTAGGAGCCACGGACTATGGCTACACCTTC.

J is TRBJ2-3 and V is TRBV5-1; D perhaps matches TRBD1 (6 bases). CDR3 size: 15 residues. V was shortened by 0 bases and J by 2 bases, with 10 bases between the two germline ends. CDR1 is SGHRS and CDR2 is YFSETQ in the germline V gene. In DNA form, the CDR3 reads TGCGCCAGCAGCTTGGAGGGACACCCCACAGATACGCAGTATTTT. This encodes CASSLEGHPTDTQYF.

This clonotype was detected ten times or more. The rearrangement uses TRBV5-1 and TRBJ1-1; no clear D gene. The V and J ends lost 0 bases and 4 bases respectively, with 7 bases between them. Germline CDR1 reads SGHRS; CDR2 reads YFSETQ. The CDR3 is 13 residues long. CDR3 bases: TGCGCCAGCAGCTTGGGACAAAGCACTGAAGCTTTCTTT. Translated, it gives CASSLGQSTEAFF.

This clonotype was detected many times. The CDR3 region has the DNA TGCGCCAGCAGCCAGAGTAGGAGCACAGATACGCAGTATTTT. Amino acids: CASSQSRSTDTQYF. This chain joins TRBV5-1 and TRBJ2-3; no clear D. V was trimmed by 4 bases and J by 0 bases, leaving 9 bases between them. The CDR3 consists of 14 residues. The V gene's germline CDR1 is SGHRS and CDR2 YFSETQ. Full variable domain (missing parts from reference TRBV5-1 and TRBJ2-3): KAGVTQTPRYLIKTRGQQVTLSCSPISGHRSVSWYQQTPGQGLQFLFEYFSETQRNKGNFPGRFSGRQFSNSRSEMNVSTLELGDSALYLCASSQSRSTDTQYFGPGTRLTVL.

This chain links TRBV6-1 with TRBJ1-2; 11 positions match TRBD1. CDR1 and CDR2 (germline): MNHNS, SASEGT. The CDR3 has 14 amino acids. J gave up 7 bases and V 7 bases, and 8 bases lay outside the gene matches. CDR3 in amino acids: CASNLGQGAGGYTF. The CDR3 region has the DNA TGTGCCAGCAACCTCGGACAGGGGGCGGGTGGCTACACCTTC.

At least ten counts were recorded for this clonotype. The chain combines TRBV6-1 with TRBJ2-5, with 8 positions matching TRBD1. In germline, CDR1 is MNHNS, CDR2 SASEGT. V was clipped by 6 bases and J by 3 bases; unmatched bases: 9. The CDR3 is made up of 15 amino acids. The CDR3 coding sequence is TGTGCCAGCAGCCGGACAGGGACCGTAGAAGAGACCCAGTACTTC. This translates into CASSRTGTVEETQYF.

In this sample, this clonotype turned up many times. The V and J genes are TRBV18 and TRBJ2-7; weak D call: TRBD1 (5 bases). CDR1 is KGHSH and CDR2 is LQKENI in the germline V gene. CDR3 length equals 13 residues. The ends were cut back, 6 bases at V and 3 bases at J, with 12 bases in the middle. The CDR3 DNA is TGTGCCAGCTCCCCTGGACATGACTACGAGCAGTACTTC. This codes for CASSPGHDYEQYF.

The sample holds many counts of this clonotype. Written as DNA, the CDR3 is TGTGCCAGCAGTTTATACGGGACAGGGGCGAGTCAGCCCCAGCATTTT. It codes for CASSLYGTGASQPQHF. The V call is TRBV12-3 or TRBV12-4, the J call TRBJ1-5; 10 bases map to TRBD1. The length of the CDR3 is 16 residues. V gave up 2 bases and J gave up 6 bases; unmatched junction bases: 7.

This clonotype was seen repeatedly, ten times or more. The V call is TRBV7-3, the J call TRBJ2-1, with 9 bases identical to TRBD1. Per the germline V gene, CDR1 is SGHTA and CDR2 is FQGTGA. With 5 bases clipped from V and 8 bases from J, the junction kept 4 bases outside the gene matches. The CDR3 covers 13 residues. The DNA for the CDR3 is TGTGCCAGCAGCCCGACAGGGGGACATGAGCAGTTCTTC. Protein product: CASSPTGGHEQFF.

This clonotype was picked up many times. V and J are TRBV4-2 and TRBJ1-1; weak D call: TRBD1 (5 bases). V dropped 4 bases and J dropped 1 base, with 13 bases sitting between them. This CDR3 comprises 15 residues. CDR1 LGHNA and CDR2 YNFKEQ come from the germline V gene. CDR3 DNA sequence: TGTGCCAGCAGCCCTCGCCGAGGGGCGAACACTGAAGCTTTCTTT. As protein: CASSPRRGANTEAFF.

This clonotype was recorded at least ten times. The rearrangement joins TRBV7-8 to TRBJ2-7; no definite D call. Germline-derived CDR1 and CDR2 are SGHVS and FQNEAQ. The CDR3 consists of 11 residues. The germline V and J ends were trimmed by 5 bases and 7 bases, with 9 bases remaining between them. Here the CDR3 DNA reads TGTGCCAGCAGCCCTACCTGGGAGCAGTACTTC. The encoded protein is CASSPTWEQYF.

This clonotype was found many times. The chain recombines TRBV6-5 with TRBJ2-3; TRBD1 is a possible D gene (7 bases). The germline V gene has CDR1 MNHEY and CDR2 SVGAGI. V was clipped by 4 bases and J by 5 bases, with 16 bases between them. This CDR3 is 15 amino acids long. The CDR3 reads CASSSLTGRKDTQYF. The CDR3 nucleotides are TGTGCCAGCAGTTCATTGACAGGGAGGAAAGATACGCAGTATTTT.

The rearrangement uses TRBV6-2 or TRBV6-3 and TRBJ2-6, with D tentatively TRBD1 (5 bases). Per the germline V gene, CDR1 is MNHEY and CDR2 is SVGEGT. The ends were cut back, 0 bases at V and 4 bases at J, with 13 bases in the middle. There are 17 residues in the CDR3. The CDR3 region is CASSYSAGPGGANVLTF. Here the CDR3 DNA reads TGTGCCAGCAGTTACTCGGCAGGGCCAGGGGGGGCCAACGTCCTGACTTTC.

This clonotype was seen many times. V and J are TRBV20-1 and TRBJ1-1; D not certain. The germline gives CDR1 DFQATT, CDR2 SNEGSKA (reference sequence). V lost 3 bases and J 4 bases, leaving 12 bases between the germline ends. The CDR3 is 13 residues long. CDR3 loop: CSARAQLGTEAFF. CDR3 coding DNA: TGCAGTGCTAGGGCACAGTTGGGCACTGAAGCTTTCTTT.

This clonotype was counted at least ten times. The chain carries TRBV12-3 or TRBV12-4 and TRBJ1-6; D unresolved. The length of the CDR3 is 15 residues. V lost 5 bases and J 6 bases, leaving 14 bases between the germline ends. The CDR3 DNA reads as TGTGCCAGCAGTGCTACAGAGCCCTCTAATTCACCCCTCCACTTT. Its protein is CASSATEPSNSPLHF.

This clonotype was found once. The chain uses TRBV5-1 and TRBJ2-3; D might be TRBD1 (6 bases). The V gene lost 4 bases and the J gene lost 4 bases, with 10 bases spanning the gap. CDR3 size: 13 residues. The germline CDR1 and CDR2 sequences are SGHRS and YFSETQ. The CDR3 region has the DNA TGCGCCAGCAGCGGGGGCCCAGCAGATACGCAGTATTTT. As protein: CASSGGPADTQYF.

This clonotype has ten or more counts. The chain carries TRBV3-1 and TRBJ2-3, with TRBD2 identical over 11 bases. With V trimmed by 4 bases and J by 2 bases, 5 bases remained unmatched. Germline lookup yields CDR1 LGHDT and CDR2 YNNKEL (reference sequence). This CDR3 has 16 residues. In DNA form, the CDR3 reads TGTGCCAGCAGCCCCCGACTAGCGGGGATCACAGATACGCAGTATTTT. Translation gives CASSPRLAGITDTQYF.

The chain couples TRBV7-2 to TRBJ2-7; 8 nucleotides line up with TRBD1. This CDR3 is built from 15 residues. Germline lookup yields CDR1 SGHTA and CDR2 FQGNSA. Germline trimming cut 3 bases from V and 2 bases from J; bases unmatched to any gene: 6. This chain's CDR3 is CASSFGTGYTYEQYF. In DNA, the CDR3 is TGTGCCAGCAGCTTCGGGACAGGATATACCTACGAGCAGTACTTC.

At least ten counts were recorded for this clonotype. The chain has TRBV12-3 or TRBV12-4 and TRBJ2-1; a weak D match, TRBD1 (6 bases). CDR3 size: 14 residues. V gave up 6 bases and J gave up 0 bases, with 9 bases separating them. The CDR3 nucleotides read TGTGCCAGCAGCAGGGGCCACTCCTACAATGAGCAGTTCTTC. Its translation is CASSRGHSYNEQFF.

Ten or more counts support this clonotype. The chain couples TRBV18 to TRBJ2-4, with 8 bases that match TRBD1. Germline CDR1 is KGHSH and CDR2 is LQKENI. The CDR3 has 14 residues. The junction had 15 bases not matched to a gene; V was cut back by 8 bases and J by 12 bases. CDR3 sequence: CASTPDRAPWGQYF. The CDR3 DNA sequence: TGTGCCAGCACCCCGGACAGGGCGCCCTGGGGTCAGTACTTC. Full variable domain (missing parts from reference TRBV18 and TRBJ2-4): NAGVMQNPRHLVRRRGQEARLRCSPMKGHSHVYWYRQLPEEGLKFMVYLQKENIIDESGMPKERFSAEFPKEGPSILRIQQVVRGDSAAYFCASTPDRAPWGQYFGAGTRLSVL.